The 10 T cell receptor beta chains below all came from one sample that was sequenced in a study of T cells after yellow fever vaccination. Via MiXCR, TCRdb re-called the 5' RACE reads, giving one row per CDR3 protein. The sample holds fewer than 450,000 distinct CDR3 sequences, roughly 7.5% seen once. Here the sequenced sample was PBMCs, taken roughly seven weeks after the first yellow fever vaccination. These receptors were obtained from a man aged 18 to 30 who received the YFV17D yellow fever vaccine.

This clonotype has just a few counts. The V call is TRBV7-2, the J call TRBJ2-1; 8 bases are a match to TRBD2. The CDR3 spans 14 residues. Germline V CDR1 and CDR2: SGHTA, FQGNSA. V lost 5 bases, J lost 5 bases, and 5 bases stayed unmatched. CDR3 protein: CASSRGGNDNEQFF. The CDR3 nucleotides read TGTGCCAGCAGCCGCGGGGGGAACGACAATGAGCAGTTCTTC.

This clonotype was recorded a few times. The rearrangement links TRBV5-6 to TRBJ1-6; D perhaps matches TRBD1 (5 bases). Germline V CDR1 and CDR2: SGHDT, YYEEEE. Trimming pared 5 bases from V and 8 bases from J, leaving 11 bases between. This CDR3 is built from 13 residues. The CDR3 nucleotides are TGTGCCAGCAGGGCAGGGAAGGATTCACCCCTCCACTTT. It translates to CASRAGKDSPLHF.

This clonotype was detected a few times. The rearrangement links TRBV19 to TRBJ2-7; D is ambiguous. This CDR3 region has 12 residues. Trimming removed 6 bases at V and 3 bases at J, with 9 bases between. The germline V gene has CDR1 LNHDA and CDR2 SQIVND (reference sequence). CDR3 sequence (DNA): TGTGCCAGTAGCTCCCCTAGCTACGAGCAGTACTTC. It specifies CASSSPSYEQYF.

CDR3 bases: TGTGCCAGCAGTGACCCGGCCGCCGGGGAGCTGTTTTTT. Protein sequence: CASSDPAAGELFF. V is TRBV6-4 and J is TRBJ2-2; D call uncertain. Germline CDR1 MRHNA, CDR2 SNTAGT. The V end lost 2 bases, the J end lost 6 bases, and 7 bases lay between the germline ends. This CDR3 is built from 13 residues.

The rearrangement links TRBV18 to TRBJ2-5; 8 bases fit TRBD1. V lost 4 bases to trimming and J lost 3 bases; unmatched junction nucleotides: 1. Per the germline V gene, CDR1 is KGHSH and CDR2 is LQKENI. This CDR3 is 13 amino acids long. CDR3 DNA sequence: TGTGCCAGCTCACAACAGGGGGAAGAGACCCAGTACTTC. Translated, it gives CASSQQGEETQYF.

J is TRBJ2-7 and V is TRBV12-5, with unresolved D. The CDR3 spans 13 residues. V lost 3 bases and J 1 base, leaving 7 bases between the germline ends. The germline V gene encodes CDR1 LGHNT and CDR2 FRNRAP. The CDR3 spells CASGFHRSYEQYF. CDR3 in DNA: TGTGCTAGTGGTTTCCACAGATCCTACGAGCAGTACTTC.

The rearrangement uses TRBV18 and TRBJ2-7; the match to TRBD1 covers 8 bases. CDR1 and CDR2 from the germline V gene are KGHSH and LQKENI. The CDR3 is 15 residues long. Unmatched junction bases numbered 10, after V lost 2 bases and J lost 7 bases. The CDR3 protein is CASSPSTGAWKEQYV. The CDR3 DNA sequence: TGTGCCAGCTCACCATCGACAGGGGCTTGGAAGGAGCAGTACGTC.

This clonotype was seen ten or more times. The chain carries TRBV4-3 and TRBJ1-1, with D unclear. This CDR3 spans 18 amino acids. CDR1 LGHNA and CDR2 YSLEER come from the germline V gene. V gave up 0 bases and J gave up 1 base, with 18 bases separating them. The CDR3 sequence: CASSQDPPGSLWNTEAFF. The CDR3 DNA is TGCGCCAGCAGCCAAGATCCTCCGGGCTCCTTGTGGAACACTGAAGCTTTCTTT.

This clonotype appeared a few times. This chain joins TRBV7-9 and TRBJ1-1; a possible D gene is TRBD1 (6 bases). V dropped 2 bases and J dropped 1 base, with 11 bases sitting between them. The germline V gene has CDR1 SEHNR and CDR2 FQNEAQ (reference sequence). The CDR3 spans 15 residues. CDR3 region: CASSLRRGSNTEAFF. CDR3 coding DNA: TGTGCCAGCAGCTTAAGGAGGGGGTCGAACACTGAAGCTTTCTTT.

The chain couples TRBV15 to TRBJ2-3, with 10 bases matching TRBD2. J was trimmed by 7 bases and V by 0 bases; bases with no gene match: 10. In germline, CDR1 is LNHNV, CDR2 YYDKDF (reference sequence). This CDR3 spans 17 amino acids. CDR3 sequence reads: CATSRDPLAGAGYTQYF. Written as DNA, the CDR3 is TGTGCCACCAGCAGAGATCCGCTAGCGGGGGCCGGGTATACGCAGTATTTT.